This is a list of T cell receptor beta chains from one sample in a study of regulatory T cells in long-lasting Graves disease. TCRdb fed the multiplex PCR reads into MiXCR, producing one record per CDR3 protein. Among around 430,000 distinct CDR3 sequences listed, roughly 23% were seen once. Sequenced material: peripheral blood mononuclear cells (PBMCs), taken when the disease was refractory, from a patient treated with antithyroid drugs. The origin of the receptors is a female donor with Graves disease. Each CDR3 is given with its conserved first and last residue. Each record gives: J gene, V gene, CDR3 protein.

J gene: TRBJ1-1; V gene: TRBV2; CDR3 protein: CASSGTPGSEAFF
J gene: TRBJ2-2; V gene: TRBV12-3/TRBV12-4; CDR3 protein: CASSLTSGNTGELFF
J gene: TRBJ2-2; V gene: TRBV20-1; CDR3 protein: CSANRGLGTGELFF
J gene: TRBJ2-7; V gene: TRBV20-1; CDR3 protein: CSARLTYGGMGYEQYF
J gene: TRBJ1-2; V gene: TRBV19; CDR3 protein: CASRDRFYGYTF
J gene: TRBJ2-5; V gene: TRBV7-2; CDR3 protein: CASSLSPAKETQYF
J gene: TRBJ1-1; V gene: TRBV25-1; CDR3 protein: CASSDGFEAFF
J gene: TRBJ2-7; V gene: TRBV20-1; CDR3 protein: CSADSGTSGLYEQYF
J gene: TRBJ1-6; V gene: TRBV4-1; CDR3 protein: CASGSGVRKHPLHF
J gene: TRBJ1-2; V gene: TRBV7-2; CDR3 protein: CASSLDARRFYGYTF
J gene: TRBJ1-3; V gene: TRBV29-1; CDR3 protein: CSAWTSSGNTIYF
J gene: TRBJ1-5; V gene: TRBV6-1; CDR3 protein: CASSPGPGQGINQPQHF
J gene: TRBJ2-4; V gene: TRBV6-2/TRBV6-3; CDR3 protein: CASVEGGRENIQYF
J gene: TRBJ2-5; V gene: TRBV11-2; CDR3 protein: CASSSRGSGIIVETQYF
J gene: TRBJ2-3; V gene: TRBV2; CDR3 protein: CASMADTQYF
J gene: TRBJ2-5; V gene: TRBV2; CDR3 protein: CASMDLAGNQETQYF
J gene: TRBJ1-5; V gene: TRBV7-2; CDR3 protein: CASSLRGGGSQPQHF
J gene: TRBJ1-2; V gene: TRBV7-2; CDR3 protein: CASSFPSTGLSYGYTF
J gene: TRBJ2-7; V gene: TRBV6-1; CDR3 protein: CASRRGGAEYEQYF
J gene: TRBJ1-4; V gene: TRBV12-3/TRBV12-4; CDR3 protein: CASSLVRTGQKLFF
J gene: TRBJ2-5; V gene: TRBV29-1; CDR3 protein: CSVEHGQGETQYF
J gene: TRBJ1-1; V gene: TRBV29-1; CDR3 protein: CSVKGGGRNTEAFF
J gene: TRBJ1-1; V gene: TRBV30; CDR3 protein: CAWSHSGWGLRNTEAFF
J gene: TRBJ1-5; V gene: TRBV5-5; CDR3 protein: CASSRWGDSNQPQHF
J gene: TRBJ2-3; V gene: TRBV5-1; CDR3 protein: CASSRLGSSTDTQYF
J gene: TRBJ2-5; V gene: TRBV19; CDR3 protein: CASSIGTSGIETQYF
J gene: TRBJ1-3; V gene: TRBV12-3/TRBV12-4; CDR3 protein: CASNNRDRRNTIYF
J gene: TRBJ1-1; V gene: TRBV20-1; CDR3 protein: CSGSQGRKTEAFF
J gene: TRBJ2-5; V gene: TRBV5-1; CDR3 protein: CASSLVPGGETQYF
J gene: TRBJ2-1; V gene: TRBV29-1; CDR3 protein: CSVALSSYNEQFF
J gene: TRBJ2-5; V gene: TRBV12-3/TRBV12-4; CDR3 protein: CASSEQAGGPQETQYF
J gene: TRBJ1-6; V gene: TRBV6-2/TRBV6-3; CDR3 protein: CASRGPNSPLHF
J gene: TRBJ1-4; V gene: TRBV14; CDR3 protein: CASSQVQGRRSNEKLFF
J gene: TRBJ1-5; V gene: TRBV27; CDR3 protein: CASSLNAWVRNSNQPQHF
J gene: TRBJ1-1; V gene: TRBV12-3/TRBV12-4; CDR3 protein: CASSWGFEAFF
J gene: TRBJ2-7; V gene: TRBV20-1; CDR3 protein: CSASLAYEQYF
J gene: TRBJ2-7; V gene: TRBV6-1; CDR3 protein: CASNDPGQGMGEQYF
J gene: TRBJ1-2; V gene: TRBV2; CDR3 protein: CASSKRDYGYTF
J gene: TRBJ2-6; V gene: TRBV2; CDR3 protein: CASSSGNSGANVLTF